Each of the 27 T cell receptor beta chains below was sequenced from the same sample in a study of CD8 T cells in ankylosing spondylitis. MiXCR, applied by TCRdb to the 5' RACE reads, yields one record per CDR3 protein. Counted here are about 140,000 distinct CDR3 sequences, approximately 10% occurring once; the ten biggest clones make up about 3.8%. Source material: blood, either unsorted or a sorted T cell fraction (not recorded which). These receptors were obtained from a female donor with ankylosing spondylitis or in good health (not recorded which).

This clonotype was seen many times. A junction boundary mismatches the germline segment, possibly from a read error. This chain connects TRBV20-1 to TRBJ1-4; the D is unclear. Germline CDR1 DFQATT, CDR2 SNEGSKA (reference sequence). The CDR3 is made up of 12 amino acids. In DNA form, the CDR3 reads TGTGGAATCGCGGGAGTTAATGAAAAACTGTTTTTT. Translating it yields CGIAGVNEKLFF.

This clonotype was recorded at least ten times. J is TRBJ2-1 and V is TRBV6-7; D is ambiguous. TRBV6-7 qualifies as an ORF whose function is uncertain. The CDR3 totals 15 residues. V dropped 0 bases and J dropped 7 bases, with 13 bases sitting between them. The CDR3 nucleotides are TGTGCCAGCAGTTACTCGACGGCAGGTACGAATGAGCAGTTCTTC. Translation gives CASSYSTAGTNEQFF.

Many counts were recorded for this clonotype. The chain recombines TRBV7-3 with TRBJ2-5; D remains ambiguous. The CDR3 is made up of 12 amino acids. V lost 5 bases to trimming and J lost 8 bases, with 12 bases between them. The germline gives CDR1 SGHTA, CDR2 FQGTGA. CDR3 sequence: CASSEVQGTQYF. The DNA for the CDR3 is TGTGCCAGCAGCGAGGTCCAAGGAACCCAGTACTTC.

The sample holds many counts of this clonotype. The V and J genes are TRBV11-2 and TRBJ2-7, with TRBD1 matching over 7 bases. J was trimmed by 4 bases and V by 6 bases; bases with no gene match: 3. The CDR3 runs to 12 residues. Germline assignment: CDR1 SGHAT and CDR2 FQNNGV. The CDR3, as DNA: TGTGCCAGCAGGACAGGGTCATACGAGCAGTACTTC. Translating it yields CASRTGSYEQYF.

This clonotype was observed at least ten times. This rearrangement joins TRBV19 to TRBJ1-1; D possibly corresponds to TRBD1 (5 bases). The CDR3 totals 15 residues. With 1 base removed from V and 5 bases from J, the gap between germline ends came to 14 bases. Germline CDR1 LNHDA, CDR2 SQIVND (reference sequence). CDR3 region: CASSIAGTASTEAFF. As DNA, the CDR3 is TGTGCCAGTAGTATAGCTGGGACCGCTTCTACTGAAGCTTTCTTT.

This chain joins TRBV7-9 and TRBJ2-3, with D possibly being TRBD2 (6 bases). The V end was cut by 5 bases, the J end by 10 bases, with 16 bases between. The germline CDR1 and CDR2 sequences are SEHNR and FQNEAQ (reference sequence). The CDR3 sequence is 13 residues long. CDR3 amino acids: CASSPGARVAQYF. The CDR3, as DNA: TGTGCCAGCAGCCCGGGAGCGAGAGTCGCGCAGTATTTT.

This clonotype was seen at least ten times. The CDR3 spells CASSLMGLAITGELFF. CDR3 nucleotides: TGTGCCAGCAGCTTAATGGGACTAGCTATCACCGGGGAGCTGTTTTTT. The chain links TRBV7-8 to TRBJ2-2; TRBD2 matches 9 bases. The V gene end was trimmed by 2 bases and the J gene end by 4 bases; junction bases not matched to a gene: 5. The CDR3 has 16 residues. Germline lookup yields CDR1 SGHVS and CDR2 FQNEAQ.

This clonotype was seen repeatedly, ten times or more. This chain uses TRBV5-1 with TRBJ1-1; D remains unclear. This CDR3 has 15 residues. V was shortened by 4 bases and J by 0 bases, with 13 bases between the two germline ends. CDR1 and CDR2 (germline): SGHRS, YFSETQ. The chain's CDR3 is CASSPPEEMNTEAFF. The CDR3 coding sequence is TGCGCCAGCAGCCCCCCTGAAGAAATGAACACTGAAGCTTTCTTT. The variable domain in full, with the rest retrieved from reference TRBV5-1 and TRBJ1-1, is KAGVTQTPRYLIKTRGQQVTLSCSPISGHRSVSWYQQTPGQGLQFLFEYFSETQRNKGNFPGRFSGRQFSNSRSEMNVSTLELGDSALYLCASSPPEEMNTEAFFGQGTRLTVV.

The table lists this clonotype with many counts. CDR3 sequence (DNA): TGTGCCACTAACGGAGCCTTCACCTACGAGCAGTACTTC. Translating gives CATNGAFTYEQYF. The rearrangement joins TRBV28 to TRBJ2-7, with D hard to call. The germline CDR1 and CDR2 sequences are MDHEN and SYDVKM. Between the trimmed V and J ends, which lost 10 bases and 2 bases, there was a span of 15 bases. The CDR3 length is 13 residues.

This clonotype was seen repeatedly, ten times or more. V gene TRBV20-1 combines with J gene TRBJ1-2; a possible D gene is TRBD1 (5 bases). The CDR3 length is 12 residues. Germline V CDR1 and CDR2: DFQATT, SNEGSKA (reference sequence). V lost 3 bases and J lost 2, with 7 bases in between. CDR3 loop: CSARGVNYGYTF. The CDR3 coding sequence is TGCAGTGCTAGGGGGGTAAACTATGGCTACACCTTC.

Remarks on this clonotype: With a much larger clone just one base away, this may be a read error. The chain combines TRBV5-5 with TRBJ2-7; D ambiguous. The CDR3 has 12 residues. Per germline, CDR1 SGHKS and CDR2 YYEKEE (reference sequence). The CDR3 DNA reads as TGTGCCAGCATAAGTTACAATTACGGGCAGTACTTC. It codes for CASISYNYGQYF.

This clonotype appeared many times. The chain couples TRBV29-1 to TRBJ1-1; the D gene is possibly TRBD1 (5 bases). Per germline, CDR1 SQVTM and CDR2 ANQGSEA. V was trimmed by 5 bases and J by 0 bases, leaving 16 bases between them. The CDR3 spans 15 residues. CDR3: CSVLTFRGVNTEAFF. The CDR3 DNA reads TGCAGCGTTCTTACATTCCGGGGGGTGAACACTGAAGCTTTCTTT.

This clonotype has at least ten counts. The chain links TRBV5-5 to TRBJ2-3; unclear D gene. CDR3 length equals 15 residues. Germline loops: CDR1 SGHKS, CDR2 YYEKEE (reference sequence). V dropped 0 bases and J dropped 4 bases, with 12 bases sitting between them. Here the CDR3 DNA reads TGTGCCAGCAGCTTGGAGTTGCAGGCCGCAGATACGCAGTATTTT. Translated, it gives CASSLELQAADTQYF.

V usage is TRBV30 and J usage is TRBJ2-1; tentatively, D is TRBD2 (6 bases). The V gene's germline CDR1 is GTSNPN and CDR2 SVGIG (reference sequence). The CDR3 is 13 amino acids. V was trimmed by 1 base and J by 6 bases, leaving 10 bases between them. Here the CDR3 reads CAWSGLGLNEQFF. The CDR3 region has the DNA TGTGCCTGGAGTGGACTAGGGCTCAATGAGCAGTTCTTC.

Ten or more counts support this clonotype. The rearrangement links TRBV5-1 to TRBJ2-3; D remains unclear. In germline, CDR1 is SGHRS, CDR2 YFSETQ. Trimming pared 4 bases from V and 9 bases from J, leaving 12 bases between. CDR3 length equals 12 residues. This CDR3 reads CASSPEIETQYF. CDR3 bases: TGCGCCAGCAGCCCGGAGATAGAGACGCAGTATTTT. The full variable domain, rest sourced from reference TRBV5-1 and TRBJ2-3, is KAGVTQTPRYLIKTRGQQVTLSCSPISGHRSVSWYQQTPGQGLQFLFEYFSETQRNKGNFPGRFSGRQFSNSRSEMNVSTLELGDSALYLCASSPEIETQYFGPGTRLTVL.

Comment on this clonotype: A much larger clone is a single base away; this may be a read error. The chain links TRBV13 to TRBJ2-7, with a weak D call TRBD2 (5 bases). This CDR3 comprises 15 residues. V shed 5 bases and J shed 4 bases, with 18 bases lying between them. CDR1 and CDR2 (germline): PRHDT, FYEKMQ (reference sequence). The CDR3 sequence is CASSVGIAGYYEQYF. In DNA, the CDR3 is TGTGCCAGCAGCGTCGGGATAGCCGGGTATTACGAGCAGTACTTC. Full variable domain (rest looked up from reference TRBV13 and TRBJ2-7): AAGVIQSPRHLIKEKRETATLKCYPIPRHDTVYWYQQGPGQDPQFLISFYEKMQSDKGSIPDRFSAQQFSDYHSELNMSSLELGDSALYFCASSVGIAGYYEQYFGPGTRLTVT.

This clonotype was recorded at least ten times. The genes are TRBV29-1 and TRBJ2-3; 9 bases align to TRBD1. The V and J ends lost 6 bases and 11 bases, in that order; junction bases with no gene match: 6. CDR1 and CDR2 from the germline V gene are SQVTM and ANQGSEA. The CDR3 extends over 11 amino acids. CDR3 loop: CSVEQGAEQYF. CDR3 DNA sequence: TGCAGCGTCGAACAGGGGGCTGAGCAGTATTTT.

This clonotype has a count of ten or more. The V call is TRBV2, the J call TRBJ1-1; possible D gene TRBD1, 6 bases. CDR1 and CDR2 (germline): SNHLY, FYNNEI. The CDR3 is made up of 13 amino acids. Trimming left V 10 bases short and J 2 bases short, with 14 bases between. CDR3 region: CATFRGVNTEAFF. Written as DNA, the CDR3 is TGTGCCACCTTCAGGGGCGTCAACACTGAAGCTTTCTTT.

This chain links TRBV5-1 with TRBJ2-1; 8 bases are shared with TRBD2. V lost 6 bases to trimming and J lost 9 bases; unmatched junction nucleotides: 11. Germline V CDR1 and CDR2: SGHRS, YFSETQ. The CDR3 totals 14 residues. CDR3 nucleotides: TGCGCCAGCAACCCAAGTGGACTAGCCACTGAGCAGTTCTTC. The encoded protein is CASNPSGLATEQFF. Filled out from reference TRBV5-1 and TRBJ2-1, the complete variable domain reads KAGVTQTPRYLIKTRGQQVTLSCSPISGHRSVSWYQQTPGQGLQFLFEYFSETQRNKGNFPGRFSGRQFSNSRSEMNVSTLELGDSALYLCASNPSGLATEQFFGPGTRLTVL.

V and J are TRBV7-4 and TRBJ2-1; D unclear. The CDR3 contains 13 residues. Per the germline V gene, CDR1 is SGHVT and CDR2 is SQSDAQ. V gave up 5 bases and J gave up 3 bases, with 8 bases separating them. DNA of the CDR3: TGTGCCAGCAGCATAGGGCTCTACAATGAGCAGTTCTTC. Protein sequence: CASSIGLYNEQFF.

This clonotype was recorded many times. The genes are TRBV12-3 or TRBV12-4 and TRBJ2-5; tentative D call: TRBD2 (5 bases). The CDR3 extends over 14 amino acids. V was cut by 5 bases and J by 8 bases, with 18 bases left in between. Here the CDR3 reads CASSPRWRLDTQYF. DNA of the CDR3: TGTGCCAGCAGTCCCCGTTGGAGGCTAGATACCCAGTACTTC.

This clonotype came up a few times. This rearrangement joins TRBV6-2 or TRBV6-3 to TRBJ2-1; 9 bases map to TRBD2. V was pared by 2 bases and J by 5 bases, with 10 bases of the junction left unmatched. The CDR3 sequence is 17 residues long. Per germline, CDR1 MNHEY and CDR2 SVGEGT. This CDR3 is CASSYDRAGGRDNEQFF. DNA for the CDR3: TGTGCCAGCAGTTACGATCGAGCGGGGGGCCGGGACAATGAGCAGTTCTTC.

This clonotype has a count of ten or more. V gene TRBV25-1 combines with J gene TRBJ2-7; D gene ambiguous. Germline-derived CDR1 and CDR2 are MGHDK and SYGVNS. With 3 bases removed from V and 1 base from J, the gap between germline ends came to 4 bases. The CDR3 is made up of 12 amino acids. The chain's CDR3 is CASSEQSYEQYF. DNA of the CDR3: TGTGCCAGCAGTGAGCAGTCCTACGAGCAGTACTTC.

The CDR3 region has the DNA TGCTGCGTCTGGGCGAGCGGGACAGGGGGGAATCAGCCCCAGCATTTT. Translation gives CCVWASGTGGNQPQHF. V is TRBV20-1 and J is TRBJ1-5; 11 bases are shared with TRBD1. This CDR3 has 16 amino acids. Germline CDR1 and CDR2: DFQATT and SNEGSKA (reference sequence).

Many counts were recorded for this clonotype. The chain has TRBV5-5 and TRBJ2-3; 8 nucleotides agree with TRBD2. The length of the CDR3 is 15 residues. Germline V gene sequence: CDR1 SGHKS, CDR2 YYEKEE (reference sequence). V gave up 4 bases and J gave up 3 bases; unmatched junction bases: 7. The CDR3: CASSPGGAWTDTQYF. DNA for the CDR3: TGTGCCAGCAGCCCCGGGGGGGCCTGGACAGATACGCAGTATTTT.

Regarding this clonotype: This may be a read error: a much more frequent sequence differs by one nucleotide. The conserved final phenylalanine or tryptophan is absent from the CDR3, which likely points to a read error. The CDR3 DNA reads TGTGCCAGCAGCCCCACTTCCGGGACAGGGGGCACTGAAGCTTTCCTT. Translating gives CASSPTSGTGGTEAFL. The J gene is TRBJ1-1, the V gene TRBV7-2; 11 nucleotides match TRBD1. The V gene end was trimmed by 5 bases and the J gene end by 4 bases; junction bases not matched to a gene: 9. This CDR3 has 16 residues. In germline, CDR1 is SGHTA, CDR2 FQGNSA.

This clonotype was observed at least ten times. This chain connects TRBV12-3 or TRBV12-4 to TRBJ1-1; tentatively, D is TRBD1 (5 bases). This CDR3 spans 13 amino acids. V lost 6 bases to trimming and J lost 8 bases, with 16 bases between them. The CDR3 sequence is CASSSTGRAEAFF. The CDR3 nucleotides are TGTGCCAGCAGCTCAACAGGACGTGCCGAAGCTTTCTTT.